These 21 T cell receptor beta chains were all obtained from the same sample, sequenced in a study of blood T cell repertoires in COVID-19. Repertoires were generated with immunoSEQ multiplex PCR, while TCRdb's copy carries only in-frame clones and drops some. This sample has about 140,000 clones, with roughly 84% found just once. Sequencing was done on a sample of peripheral blood. The receptors originated from a man aged 25 to 45 with COVID-19, enrolled during active disease.

This chain connects TRBV28 to TRBJ2-2; 9 bases agree with TRBD2. The CDR3 runs 14 residues. Looked up from germline, CDR1 is MDHEN and CDR2 is SYDVKM. The ends lost 7 bases at V and 1 base at J; junction bases unmatched: 1. CDR3 DNA: TGTGCCAGCATGCGGGGGGGGAACACCGGGGAGCTGTTTTTT. Amino acids: CASMRGGNTGELFF.

The V call is TRBV10-2, the J call TRBJ2-5, with a tentative D call TRBD2 (5 bases). The germline gives CDR1 WSHSY, CDR2 SAAADI. The CDR3 runs to 14 residues. V was shortened by 10 bases and J by 4 bases, with 19 bases between the two germline ends. The CDR3 region has the DNA TGCGCCACCCGAGCGGCTGCTGGGCGAGAGACCCAGTACTTC. Translation gives CATRAAAGRETQYF.

This clone was observed a handful of times. V usage is TRBV2 and J usage is TRBJ2-3, with D unresolved. Per the germline V gene, CDR1 is SNHLY and CDR2 is FYNNEI. The V and J ends lost 2 bases and 6 bases respectively, with 6 bases between them. The CDR3 has 12 amino acids. The CDR3 region is CASSELEDTQYF. CDR3 coding DNA: TGTGCCAGCAGTGAATTAGAGGATACGCAGTATTTT.

The chain uses TRBV28 and TRBJ2-7, with D possibly being TRBD2 (5 bases). V was pared by 1 base and J by 4 bases, with 11 bases between. The CDR3 is made up of 14 amino acids. From germline, CDR1 is MDHEN and CDR2 SYDVKM. The CDR3 region is CASSLSGDRYEQYF. The CDR3, as DNA: TGTGCCAGCAGTTTATCCGGGGATCGGTACGAGCAGTACTTC.

This clone showed up many times. The chain has TRBV4-2 and TRBJ2-2; 9 bases are shared with TRBD2. The germline V gene has CDR1 LGHNA and CDR2 YNFKEQ. There are 18 residues in the CDR3. J lost 2 bases, V lost 0 bases, and 7 bases had no gene match. In nucleotides, the CDR3 is TGTGCCAGCAGCCAAGATGGGGTTAGCGGGAGAAACACCGGGGAGCTGTTTTTT. It specifies CASSQDGVSGRNTGELFF.

The chain has TRBV5-4 and TRBJ1-6; D is uncertain. Germline V CDR1 and CDR2: SGHNT, YYREEE (reference sequence). V dropped 4 bases and J dropped 10 bases, with 15 bases sitting between them. This CDR3 spans 14 amino acids. The CDR3 nucleotides read TGTGCCAGCAGCCTACAGACGGTCCGCTCACCCCTCCACTTT. Encoded protein: CASSLQTVRSPLHF.

The CDR3 region has the DNA TGTGCCAGCACCCCCGGGACAACCCGCAATCAGCCCCAGCATTTT. Translated: CASTPGTTRNQPQHF. This rearrangement joins TRBV7-2 to TRBJ1-5; TRBD1 might be the D (6 bases). V was shortened by 7 bases and J by 2 bases, with 15 bases between the two germline ends. This CDR3 spans 15 amino acids. The germline V gene has CDR1 SGHTA and CDR2 FQGNSA.

This rearrangement joins TRBV28 to TRBJ2-5, with 9 bases matching TRBD1. From germline, CDR1 is MDHEN and CDR2 SYDVKM. V was clipped by 5 bases and J by 4 bases; unmatched bases: 11. The CDR3 has 16 amino acids. The CDR3 is CASSTAGTGQTETQYF. Written as DNA, the CDR3 is TGTGCCAGCAGTACAGCCGGGACAGGGCAAACAGAGACCCAGTACTTC.

The V gene is TRBV5-6, the J gene TRBJ1-1; tentative D call: TRBD1 (5 bases). Germline lookup yields CDR1 SGHDT and CDR2 YYEEEE. This CDR3 is built from 12 residues. V was cut by 1 base and J by 8 bases, with 9 bases left in between. DNA of the CDR3: TGTGCCAGCAGCTTGAGGGGTCGGGAAGCTTTCTTT. Protein: CASSLRGREAFF.

The chain carries TRBV6-5 and TRBJ2-2; TRBD1 aligns across 8 bases. Germline V CDR1 and CDR2: MNHEY, SVGAGI. The V and J ends lost 7 bases and 5 bases, in that order; junction bases with no gene match: 3. The CDR3 spans 13 residues. The CDR3 DNA reads TGTGCCAGCACCGACAGGGGTACCGGGGAGCTGTTTTTT. This gives the protein CASTDRGTGELFF.

CDR3 bases: TGCGCCAGCAGCCCCGGACAGGGGAGGTACAATGAGCAGTTCTTC. It codes for CASSPGQGRYNEQFF. The chain carries TRBV5-1 and TRBJ2-1, with 9 bases that match TRBD1. The CDR3 consists of 15 residues. In germline, CDR1 is SGHRS, CDR2 YFSETQ. With V trimmed by 4 bases and J by 4 bases, 6 bases remained unmatched. Variable domain in full (rest from reference TRBV5-1 and TRBJ2-1): KAGVTQTPRYLIKTRGQQVTLSCSPISGHRSVSWYQQTPGQGLQFLFEYFSETQRNKGNFPGRFSGRQFSNSRSEMNVSTLELGDSALYLCASSPGQGRYNEQFFGPGTRLTVL.

V and J are TRBV2 and TRBJ1-1, with a tentative D call TRBD1 (6 bases). The CDR3 loop spans 10 amino acids. Between the trimmed V and J ends, which lost 8 bases and 8 bases, there was a span of 9 bases. Germline V gene lookup returns CDR1 SNHLY and CDR2 FYNNEI. In DNA, the CDR3 is TGTGCCAGCCTAGGGGGAGAAGCTTTCTTT. It yields the protein CASLGGEAFF.

DNA of the CDR3: TGTGCCACCAGCAGACACAGGGGTGCATCGTGGGAGCAGTTCTTC. Translated, it gives CATSRHRGASWEQFF. The rearrangement uses TRBV15 and TRBJ2-1, with 7 bases fitting TRBD1. Losses at the gene ends were 2 bases for V and 10 bases for J; bases not matched to a gene: 11. The CDR3 is 15 residues long. CDR1 and CDR2 from the germline V gene are LNHNV and YYDKDF (reference sequence).

This chain connects TRBV2 to TRBJ1-1; weak D call: TRBD1 (6 bases). The CDR3 covers 16 residues. Trimming removed 8 bases from V and 4 bases from J, with 23 bases in between. The germline gives CDR1 SNHLY, CDR2 FYNNEI. In DNA, the CDR3 is TGTGCCAGCTACCTTGGGGCAGGGGCCGAGGGCACTGAAGCTTTCTTT. Its translation is CASYLGAGAEGTEAFF.

V gene TRBV9 combines with J gene TRBJ1-2, with 7 bases identical to TRBD1. Trimming took 0 bases from V and 4 from J; bases not matched to a gene: 3. The CDR3 length is 14 residues. Per germline, CDR1 SGDLS and CDR2 YYNGEE. CDR3 protein: CASSVEPGGYGYTF. CDR3 coding DNA: TGTGCCAGCAGCGTAGAGCCAGGGGGCTATGGCTACACCTTC.

The chain is built from TRBV14 and TRBJ1-6, with D unresolved. V lost 4 bases, J lost 6 bases, and 7 bases lay in between. Germline CDR1 and CDR2: SGHDN and FVKESK. CDR3 length: 13 residues. The CDR3 region has the DNA TGTGCCAGCAGCCGAGGTCCTAATTCACCCCTCCACTTT. Protein sequence: CASSRGPNSPLHF.

This clone was seen a handful of times. V gene TRBV6-4 combines with J gene TRBJ1-1, with TRBD1 identical over 9 bases. Trimming at V came to 6 bases and at J to 4 bases, leaving 21 bases not matched to a gene. CDR1 and CDR2 from the germline V gene are MRHNA and SNTAGT. This CDR3 has 19 residues. The CDR3 reads CASRREGIAGQGESTEAFF. The CDR3 DNA sequence: TGTGCCAGCAGGAGGGAAGGGATAGCGGGACAGGGTGAGAGCACTGAAGCTTTCTTT.

This clone appeared many times. The DNA of the CDR3 is TGTGCCAGCAAGGACAGGGTCAATTGGGATCAGCCCCAGCATTTT. This gives the protein CASKDRVNWDQPQHF. The rearrangement uses TRBV6-5 and TRBJ1-5, with 8 bases fitting TRBD1. The CDR3 consists of 15 residues. Germline V lookup: CDR1 MNHEY, CDR2 SVGAGI. V gave up 7 bases and J gave up 5 bases; unmatched junction bases: 10.

The chain has TRBV6-5 and TRBJ1-1, with 8 nucleotides matching TRBD1. This CDR3 is built from 15 residues. Germline V gene data show CDR1 as MNHEY and CDR2 as SVGAGI. V lost 6 bases, J lost 5 bases, and 11 bases stayed unmatched. The CDR3 reads CASSPQGGVRTEAFF. The CDR3 DNA sequence: TGTGCCAGCAGCCCACAGGGGGGTGTGCGGACTGAAGCTTTCTTT.

This clone was detected once. CDR3 coding DNA: TGTGCCAGCAGCCCCCGACAGGGTAACACTGAAGCTTTCTTT. Its protein is CASSPRQGNTEAFF. V is TRBV5-4 and J is TRBJ1-1, with TRBD1 matching 7 bases. This CDR3 is built from 14 residues. V lost 4 bases, J lost 2 bases, and 5 bases stayed unmatched. CDR1 SGHNT and CDR2 YYREEE come from the germline V gene (reference sequence).

The chain recombines TRBV28 with TRBJ1-6; D unresolved. With 5 bases removed from V and 7 bases from J, the gap between germline ends came to 15 bases. There are 15 residues in the CDR3. The germline CDR1 and CDR2 sequences are MDHEN and SYDVKM. The CDR3 DNA follows: TGTGCCAGCAGTCCCCCGCGGCTTCTCAATTCACCCCTCCACTTT. Translated, it gives CASSPPRLLNSPLHF.